This is a list of T cell receptor beta chains from one sample in a study of T cells of healthy individuals. In TCRdb, the 5' RACE reads were re-called with MiXCR into one record per CDR3 protein. Found here are 45,000 to 60,000 distinct CDR3 sequences, roughly 15% of them singletons; the top ten hold about 16%. The receptors here all came from a human donor in good health. Each CDR3 is given with its conserved first and last residue. D genes are given only for firm matches. Size values are once, few and many counts, or a class for expanded clones, and some rows have none.

TRBV12-3/TRBV12-4	-	TRBD2	TRBJ2-1	TGTGCCAGCAGTTTAAGGACTAGCGGGAGCAGTGAGCAGTTCTTC	CASSLRTSGSSEQFF
TRBV10-1	few	-	TRBJ2-3	TGCGCCAGCAGTGAATGGAGCGTAACAGATACGCAGTATTTT	CASSEWSVTDTQYF
TRBV11-2	many	-	TRBJ2-7	TGTGCCAGCAGCTTATCCACAGGCGGAGTACTCGAGCAGTACTTC	CASSLSTGGVLEQYF
TRBV24-1	-	-	TRBJ2-3	TGTGCCACCAGTAGCAAGAGTCATTACACAGATACGCAGTATTTT	CATSSKSHYTDTQYF
TRBV11-3	few	TRBD2	TRBJ2-1	TGTGCCAGCAGCTCCGGGACTAGCGGTGCGTGGAATGAGCAGTTCTTC	CASSSGTSGAWNEQFF
TRBV9	few	TRBD1	TRBJ2-2	TGTGCCAGCAGCGACAGGGGCGGGACCGGGGAGCTGTTTTTT	CASSDRGGTGELFF
TRBV3-1	many	-	TRBJ2-2	TGTGCCAGCAGCCGAGGTGGAGGGCGAAGTGGAGACACCGGGGAGCTGTTTTTT	CASSRGGGRSGDTGELFF
TRBV2	-	TRBD1	TRBJ1-2	TGTGCCAGCAGTGATACAGGGGGCTCCCAGGGCTACACCTTC	CASSDTGGSQGYTF
TRBV12-3/TRBV12-4	few	-	TRBJ2-1	TGTGCCAGCAACCCGGCAGCTTACAATGAGCAGTTCTTC	CASNPAAYNEQFF
TRBV20-1	many	-	TRBJ2-6	TGCAGTGCAGGAACAGGGCCGTATTCTGGGGCCAACGTCCTGACTTTC	CSAGTGPYSGANVLTF
TRBV6-2/TRBV6-3	many	-	TRBJ2-3	TGTGCCAGCGCACCCATGGACTTCACAGATACGCAGTATTTT	CASAPMDFTDTQYF
TRBV2	many	-	TRBJ2-3	TGTGCCAGCAGTCCAACTCTTGGACTACCCCGCAGAGATACGCAGTATTTT	CASSPTLGLPRRDTQYF
TRBV2	once	-	TRBJ2-1	TGTGCCAGCAGTGAAGTTCGCGGCAGATACAATGAGCAGTTCTTC	CASSEVRGRYNEQFF
TRBV7-9	-	TRBD1	TRBJ2-5	TGTGCCAGCATCCCTCGGACAGGGGAGACCCAGTACTTC	CASIPRTGETQYF
TRBV25-1	many	-	TRBJ1-6	TGTGCCAGCAGTGCAGCCGAGTATAATTCACCCCTCCACTTT	CASSAAEYNSPLHF
TRBV5-6	-	TRBD1	TRBJ2-2	TGTGCCAGCAGCTTACAGGGGGCCTACACCGGGGAGCTGTTTTTT	CASSLQGAYTGELFF
TRBV27	many	TRBD1	TRBJ1-2	TGTGCCAGTGGGACAGGGGTTCTCATAGATGGCTACACCTTC	CASGTGVLIDGYTF
TRBV27	-	TRBD1	TRBJ1-1	TGTGCCAGCAGAATCACAGGGGGCACTGAAGCTTTCTTT	CASRITGGTEAFF
TRBV20-1	many	TRBD2	TRBJ2-3	TGCAGTGCTAGAGAAATAGCGGGGAGCACAGATACGCAGTATTTT	CSAREIAGSTDTQYF
TRBV7-9	many	-	TRBJ1-1	TGTGCCAGCAGCTCCGGATCGGGCACTGAAGCTTTCTTT	CASSSGSGTEAFF
TRBV19	few	-	TRBJ2-6	TGTGCCAGTAGTATCAGGGACTCTGGGGCCAACGTCCTGACTTTC	CASSIRDSGANVLTF
TRBV2	many	-	TRBJ1-6	TGTGCCAGCAGTGGAAATCCTTCGGGGTCACCCCTCCACTTT	CASSGNPSGSPLHF
TRBV29-1	-	-	TRBJ1-1	TGCAGCGTTGAGGGGGCCAACACTGAAGCTTTCTTT	CSVEGANTEAFF
TRBV9	many	TRBD1	TRBJ2-2	TGTGCCAGCAGCCCCCCAGGGGGTAAGAACACCGGGGAGCTGTTTTTT	CASSPPGGKNTGELFF
TRBV12-3/TRBV12-4	many	TRBD1	TRBJ2-7	TGTGCCAGCAGTCCGCATGGGACAGGGGTGGTCGAGCAGTACTTC	CASSPHGTGVVEQYF
TRBV27	-	TRBD1	TRBJ1-1	TGTGCCAGCAGTTTAGGGACAGGGTTTGTAACTGAAGCTTTCTTT	CASSLGTGFVTEAFF
TRBV10-1	many	TRBD1	TRBJ1-6	TGCGCCACCGGACAGGGTGGGAATTCACCCCTCCACTTT	CATGQGGNSPLHF
TRBV6-6	few	-	TRBJ1-5	TGTGCCAGCAGACAGGAACAGGAGAATCAGCCCCAGCATTTT	CASRQEQENQPQHF
TRBV5-1	many	-	TRBJ2-3	TGCGCCAGCCATGTAGGCCCTAGCACAGATACGCAGTATTTT	CASHVGPSTDTQYF
TRBV6-1	-	-	TRBJ2-3	TGTGCCAGCAGCACACCGGTGGATACGCAGTATTTT	CASSTPVDTQYF
TRBV24-1	many	-	TRBJ2-2	TGTGCCACCAGTCCGGGAAAGAACACCGGGGAGCTGTTTTTT	CATSPGKNTGELFF
TRBV20-1	many	TRBD1	TRBJ1-2	TGCAGTGCTTGGACAGGAGCTAACTATGGCTACACCTTC	CSAWTGANYGYTF
TRBV20-1	many	-	TRBJ2-5	TGCAGTGCTAGTACCGGGGACCAAATCCAAGAGACCCAGTACTTC	CSASTGDQIQETQYF
TRBV12-3/TRBV12-4	many	TRBD1	TRBJ2-7	TGTGCCAGCAGTTTGGCAGGGGGCCCCTACGAGCAGTACTTC	CASSLAGGPYEQYF
TRBV27	-	TRBD2	TRBJ2-3	TGTGCCAGCAGTTTTTCTAGCGGTTTAGATACGCAGTATTTT	CASSFSSGLDTQYF
TRBV20-1	many	-	TRBJ1-1	TGCAGTGCTAGAGATAGGGGACGGCCAGGAACTGAAGCTTTCTTT	CSARDRGRPGTEAFF
TRBV11-1	few	TRBD2	TRBJ2-2	TGTGCCAGCAGATTCGCTAGCGGGGCGAACACCGGGGAGCTGTTTTTT	CASRFASGANTGELFF
TRBV5-4	few	TRBD2	TRBJ2-7	TGTGCCAGCAGCCCGGAAGGCGGGAGAAAATTCTACGAGCAGTACTTC	CASSPEGGRKFYEQYF
TRBV29-1	many	TRBD1	TRBJ2-4	TGCAGCGTAGGGACAGGGGATAACATTCAGTACTTC	CSVGTGDNIQYF
TRBV4-3	-	-	TRBJ2-3	TGCGCCAGCAGCCCCCGGGCAGAGACACCGGATGGCACAGATACGCAGTATTTT	CASSPRAETPDGTDTQYF
TRBV30	many	-	TRBJ1-6	TGTGCCTGGACTATTTTAGTCGGGAATTCACCCCTCCACTTT	CAWTILVGNSPLHF
TRBV5-1	many	-	TRBJ2-3	TGCGCCAGCAGCCCCGGGACTTTCACAGATACGCAGTATTTT	CASSPGTFTDTQYF
TRBV30	-	-	TRBJ1-1	TGTGCCTCGAACCCCGGGATTGAGAACACTGAAGCTTTCTTT	CASNPGIENTEAFF
TRBV12-3/TRBV12-4	-	TRBD1	TRBJ1-6	TGTGCCAGCACCGTAAGAAGGGGGCGGAATTCACCCCTCCACTTT	CASTVRRGRNSPLHF
TRBV6-6	many	-	TRBJ2-1	TGTGCCAGCAGTAACTCAATTTACTACAATGAGCAGTTCTTC	CASSNSIYYNEQFF
TRBV20-1	many	TRBD1	TRBJ2-1	TGCAGTGCCCCCGGACAGGGTGAACTAGGGGAGCAGTTCTTC	CSAPGQGELGEQFF
TRBV20-1	many	TRBD1	TRBJ1-5	TGCAGTGCTAGAGTCGGTAGGGCCAGGGGGCAATGGAGCAATCAGCCCCAGCATTTT	CSARVGRARGQWSNQPQHF
TRBV4-3	few	-	TRBJ1-5	TGCGCCAGCAGCCAAGATTGGCAGGGCGATCAGCCCCAGCATTTT	CASSQDWQGDQPQHF